The clone carrying this TCR beta chain appeared a few times. What it recognizes is unknown. All of the isolated RNA was reverse transcribed, so expressed TCRB transcripts were sequenced. TCRdb's copy holds only in-frame clones and misses some; the assay was immunoSEQ multiplex PCR. The sample records over 650,000 clones, 11% to 15% being singletons. This entry comes from a study of beta chain features in type 1 diabetes. Overall study context: No patient-donor differences in age, gender, total cells or subset yield.

Findings of the study overall: TCRB CDR3s were moderately but significantly shorter in Type 1 diabetes patients in all four CD4+ subsets. Patients showed naive, central memory and Treg TCRB repertoires that appeared more similar than those of healthy donors. Patients and controls would be equally affected if PCR favored shorter templates.

Sequenced input: naive CD4+ T cells from blood. The TCR was taken from a man aged 18 to 35 with type 1 diabetes.

The CDR3 nucleotides are TGCGCCAGCAGCCAATCACTAGCGGGGGGGCAAGAGACCCAGTACTTC. This gives the protein CASSQSLAGGQETQYF. The chain couples TRBV4-3 to TRBJ2-5; 13 bases align to TRBD2. The J segment lost 2 bases and the V segment lost 2 bases, leaving 2 bases of the junction unmatched. Germline V gene data show CDR1 as LGHNA and CDR2 as YSLEER. CDR3 size: 16 residues.